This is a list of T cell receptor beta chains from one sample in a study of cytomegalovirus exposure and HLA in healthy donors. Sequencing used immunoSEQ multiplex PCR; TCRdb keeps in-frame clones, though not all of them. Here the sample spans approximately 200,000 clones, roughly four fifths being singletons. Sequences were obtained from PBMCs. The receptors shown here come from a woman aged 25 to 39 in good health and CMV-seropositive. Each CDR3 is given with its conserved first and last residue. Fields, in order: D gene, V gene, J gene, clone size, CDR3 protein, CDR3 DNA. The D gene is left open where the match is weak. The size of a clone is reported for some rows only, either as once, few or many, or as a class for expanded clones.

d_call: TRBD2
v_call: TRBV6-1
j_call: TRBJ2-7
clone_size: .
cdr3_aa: CASRAQLAADYEQYF
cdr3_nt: TGTGCCAGCAGGGCGCAGCTAGCGGCAGACTACGAGCAGTACTTC

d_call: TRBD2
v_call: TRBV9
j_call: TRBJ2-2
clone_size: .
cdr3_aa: CASSVGAGELGGELFF
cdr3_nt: TGTGCCAGCAGCGTAGGCGCGGGAGAACTTGGCGGGGAGCTGTTTTTT

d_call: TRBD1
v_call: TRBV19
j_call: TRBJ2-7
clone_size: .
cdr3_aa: CASSLTGGVLEQYF
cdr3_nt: TGTGCCAGTAGTTTGACAGGGGGCGTGCTCGAGCAGTACTTC

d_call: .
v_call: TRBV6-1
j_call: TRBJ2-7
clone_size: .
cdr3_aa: CASSEMTITFYEQYF
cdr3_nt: TGTGCCAGCAGTGAAATGACAATAACCTTCTACGAGCAGTACTTC

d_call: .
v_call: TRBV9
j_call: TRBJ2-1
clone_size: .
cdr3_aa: CASSPRLVSWHEQFF
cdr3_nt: TGTGCCAGCAGCCCCCGACTAGTCTCGTGGCATGAGCAGTTCTTC

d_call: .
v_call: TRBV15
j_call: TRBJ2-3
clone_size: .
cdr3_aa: CATSRDRLSTQYF
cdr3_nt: TGTGCCACCAGCAGAGATCGCTTGAGTACGCAGTATTTT

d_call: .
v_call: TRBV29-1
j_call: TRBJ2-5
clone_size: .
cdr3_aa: CSVSDTLETQYF
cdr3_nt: TGCAGCGTATCAGACACCCTAGAGACCCAGTACTTC

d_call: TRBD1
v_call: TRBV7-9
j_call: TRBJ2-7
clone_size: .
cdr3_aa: CASSSLTGAGAPYEQYF
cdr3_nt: TGTGCCAGCAGCTCCTTGACAGGGGCAGGCGCTCCCTACGAGCAGTACTTC

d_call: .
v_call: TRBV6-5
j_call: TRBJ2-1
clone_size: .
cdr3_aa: CASSGRMSSYNEQFF
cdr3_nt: TGTGCCAGCAGTGGGAGGATGAGCTCCTACAATGAGCAGTTCTTC

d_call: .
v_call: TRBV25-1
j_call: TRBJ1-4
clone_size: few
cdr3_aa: CASSESQTGNNEKLFF
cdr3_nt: TGTGCCAGCAGTGAATCCCAAACAGGGAATAATGAAAAACTGTTTTTT

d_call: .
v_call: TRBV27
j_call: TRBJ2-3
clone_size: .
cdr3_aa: CASSFRGGGRDGDTQYF
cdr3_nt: TGTGCCAGCAGTTTCCGAGGGGGTGGGAGGGACGGAGATACGCAGTATTTT

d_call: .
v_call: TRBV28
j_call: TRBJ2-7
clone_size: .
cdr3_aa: CASSFSAATSEQYF
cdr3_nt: TGTGCCAGCAGTTTTAGCGCCGCGACTAGCGAGCAGTACTTC

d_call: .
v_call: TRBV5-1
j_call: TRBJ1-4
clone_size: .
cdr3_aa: CASSLALGEANEKLFF
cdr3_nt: TGCGCCAGCAGCTTGGCCCTCGGCGAGGCTAATGAAAAACTGTTTTTT

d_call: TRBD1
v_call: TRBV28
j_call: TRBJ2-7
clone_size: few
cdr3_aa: CASRSRTGGTYEQYF
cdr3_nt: TGTGCCAGCAGATCCCGGACAGGGGGTACCTACGAGCAGTACTTC

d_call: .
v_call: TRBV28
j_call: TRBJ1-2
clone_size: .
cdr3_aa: CASSGRPELYGYTF
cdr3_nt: TGTGCCAGCAGTGGTCGGCCGGAGCTTTATGGCTACACCTTC

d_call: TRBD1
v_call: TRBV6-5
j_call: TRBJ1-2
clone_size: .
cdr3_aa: CASTSGGTGYTF
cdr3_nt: TGTGCCAGCACCTCAGGGGGAACCGGCTACACCTTC

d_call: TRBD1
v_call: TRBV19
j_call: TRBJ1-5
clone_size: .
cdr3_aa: CASSIGTGSAQPQHF
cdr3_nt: TGTGCCAGTAGTATTGGGACAGGTAGTGCCCAGCCCCAGCATTTT

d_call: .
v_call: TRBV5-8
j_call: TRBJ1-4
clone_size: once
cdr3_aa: CASSTQVSSEKLFF
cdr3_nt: TGTGCCAGCAGCACACAAGTTTCTAGTGAAAAACTGTTTTTT

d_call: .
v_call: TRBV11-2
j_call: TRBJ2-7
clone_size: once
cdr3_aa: CASSTLGGHEQYF
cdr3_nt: TGTGCCAGCAGCACACTTGGGGGCCACGAGCAGTACTTC

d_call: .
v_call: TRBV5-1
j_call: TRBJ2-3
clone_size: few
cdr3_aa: CASSSLAGRGPDTQYF
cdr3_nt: TGCGCCAGCAGCTCCTTAGCGGGGAGGGGGCCAGATACGCAGTATTTT

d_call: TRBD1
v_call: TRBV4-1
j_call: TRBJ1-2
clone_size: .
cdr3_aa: CASSQYTGDSGYTF
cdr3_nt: TGCGCCAGCAGCCAATATACAGGGGATAGTGGCTACACCTTC

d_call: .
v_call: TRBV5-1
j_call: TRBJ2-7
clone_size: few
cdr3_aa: CASSLREKLYEQYF
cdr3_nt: TGCGCCAGCAGCTTGCGGGAAAAACTCTACGAGCAGTACTTC

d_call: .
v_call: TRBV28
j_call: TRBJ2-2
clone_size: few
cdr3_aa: CASSYLAQGNTGELFF
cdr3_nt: TGTGCCAGCAGCTACCTTGCTCAGGGAAACACCGGGGAGCTGTTTTTT

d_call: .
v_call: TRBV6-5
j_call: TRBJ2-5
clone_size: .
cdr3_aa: CASSQGWRQETQYF
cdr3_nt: TGTGCCAGCAGTCAGGGTTGGCGCCAAGAGACCCAGTACTTC

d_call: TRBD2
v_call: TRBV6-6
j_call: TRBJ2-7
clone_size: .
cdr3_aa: CASTLAGATGREQYF
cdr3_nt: TGTGCCAGCACCCTAGCGGGGGCGACGGGACGTGAGCAGTACTTC

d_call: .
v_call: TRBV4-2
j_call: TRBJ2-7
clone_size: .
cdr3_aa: CASSQEGSGSSYEQYF
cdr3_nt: TGTGCCAGCAGCCAAGAAGGAAGCGGTAGCTCCTACGAGCAGTACTTC

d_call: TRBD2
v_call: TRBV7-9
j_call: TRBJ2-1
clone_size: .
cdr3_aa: CASSLAGGPRYNEQFF
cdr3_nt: TGTGCCAGCAGCTTAGCGGGAGGGCCCAGATACAATGAGCAGTTCTTC

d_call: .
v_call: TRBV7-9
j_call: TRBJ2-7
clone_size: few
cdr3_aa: CASGEYLGDEQYF
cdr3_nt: TGTGCCAGCGGAGAATATCTCGGGGACGAGCAGTACTTC

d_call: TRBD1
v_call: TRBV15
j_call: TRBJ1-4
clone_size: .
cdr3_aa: CATSTDRDRVNEKLFF
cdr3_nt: TGTGCCACCAGCACCGACCGGGACAGGGTTAATGAAAAACTGTTTTTT

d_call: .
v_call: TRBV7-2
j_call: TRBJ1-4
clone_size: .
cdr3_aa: CASSTGFNEKLFF
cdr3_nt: TGTGCCAGCAGTACAGGGTTTAATGAAAAACTGTTTTTT

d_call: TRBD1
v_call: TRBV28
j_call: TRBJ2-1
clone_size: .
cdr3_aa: CASSDRGRMNEQFF
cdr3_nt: TGTGCCAGCTCCGACAGGGGGCGCATGAATGAGCAGTTCTTC

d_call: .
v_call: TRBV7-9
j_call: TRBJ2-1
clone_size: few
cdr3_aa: CASSLLPEQFF
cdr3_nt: TGTGCCAGCAGCTTACTCCCCGAGCAGTTCTTC

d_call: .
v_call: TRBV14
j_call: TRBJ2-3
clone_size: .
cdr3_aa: CASSQGRGTDTQYF
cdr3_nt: TGTGCCAGCAGCCAAGGCAGGGGCACGGATACGCAGTATTTT

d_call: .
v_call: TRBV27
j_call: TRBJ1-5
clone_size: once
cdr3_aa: CASGWDTNQPQHF
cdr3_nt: TGTGCCAGCGGTTGGGACACCAATCAGCCCCAGCATTTT

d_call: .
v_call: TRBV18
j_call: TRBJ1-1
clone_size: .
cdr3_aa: CASSPRQIREQGNTEAFF
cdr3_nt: TGTGCCAGCTCACCACGGCAGATAAGGGAACAGGGGAACACTGAAGCTTTCTTT

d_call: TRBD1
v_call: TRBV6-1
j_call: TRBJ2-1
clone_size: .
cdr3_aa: CASSEGTGVYNEQFF
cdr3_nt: TGTGCCAGCAGTGAGGGGACAGGCGTATACAATGAGCAGTTCTTC

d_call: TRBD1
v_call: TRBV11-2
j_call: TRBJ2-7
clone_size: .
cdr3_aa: CASSLAGTGPYEQYF
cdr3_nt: TGTGCCAGCAGCTTAGCCGGGACAGGACCATACGAGCAGTACTTC

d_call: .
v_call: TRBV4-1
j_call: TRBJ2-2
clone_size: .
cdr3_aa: CASSHSRGAGELFF
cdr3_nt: TGCGCCAGCAGCCACAGCAGGGGGGCCGGGGAGCTGTTTTTT

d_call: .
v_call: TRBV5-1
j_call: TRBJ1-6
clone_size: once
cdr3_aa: CASSLTPAGSPLHF
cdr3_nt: TGCGCCAGCAGCCTAACCCCCGCCGGTTCACCCCTCCACTTT

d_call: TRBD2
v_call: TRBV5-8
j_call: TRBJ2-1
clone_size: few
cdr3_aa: CASSAGTSGSNEQFF
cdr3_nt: TGTGCCAGCAGCGCCGGGACTAGCGGGAGCAATGAGCAGTTCTTC

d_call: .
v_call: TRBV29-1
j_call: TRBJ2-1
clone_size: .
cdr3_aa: CSVGRAEYNEQFF
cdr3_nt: TGCAGCGTTGGGCGGGCAGAATACAATGAGCAGTTCTTC

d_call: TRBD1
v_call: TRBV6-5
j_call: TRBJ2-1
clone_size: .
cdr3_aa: CASRQRGQGDNEQFF
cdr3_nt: TGTGCCAGCAGGCAAAGGGGACAGGGGGACAATGAGCAGTTCTTC

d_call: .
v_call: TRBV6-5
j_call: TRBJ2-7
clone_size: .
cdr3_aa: CASVSGNPPYEQYF
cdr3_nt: TGTGCCAGCGTATCGGGGAACCCTCCCTACGAGCAGTACTTC

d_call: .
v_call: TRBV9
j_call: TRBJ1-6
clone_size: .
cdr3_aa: CASSVGALSTSPLHF
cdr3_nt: TGTGCCAGCAGCGTAGGCGCACTAAGTACTTCACCCCTCCACTTT

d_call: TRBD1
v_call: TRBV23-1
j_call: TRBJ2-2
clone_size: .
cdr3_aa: CAGSQSPPDRRFDTGELFF
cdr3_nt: TGCGCCGGCAGTCAATCGCCCCCGGACAGGAGATTTGACACCGGGGAGCTGTTTTTT

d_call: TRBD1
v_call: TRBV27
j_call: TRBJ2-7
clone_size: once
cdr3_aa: CASRLGTGTYEQYF
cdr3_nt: TGTGCCAGCCGACTCGGGACAGGGACCTACGAGCAGTACTTC

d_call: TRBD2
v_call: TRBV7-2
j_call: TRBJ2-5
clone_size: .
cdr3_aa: CASSGRTSGRFETQYF
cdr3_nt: TGTGCCAGCAGCGGGCGGACTAGCGGGAGATTTGAGACCCAGTACTTC

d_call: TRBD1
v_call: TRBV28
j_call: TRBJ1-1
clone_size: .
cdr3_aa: CASRTGGTEAFF
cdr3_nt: TGTGCCAGCAGAACAGGGGGCACTGAAGCTTTCTTT

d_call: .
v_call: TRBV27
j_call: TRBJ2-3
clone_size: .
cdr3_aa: CASRRPRDTDTQYF
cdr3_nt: TGTGCCAGCAGGCGCCCTCGGGACACAGATACGCAGTATTTT

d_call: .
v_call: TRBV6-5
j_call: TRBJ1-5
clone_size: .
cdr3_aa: CASSFLNQPQHF
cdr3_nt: TGTGCCAGCAGTTTCTTAAATCAGCCCCAGCATTTT

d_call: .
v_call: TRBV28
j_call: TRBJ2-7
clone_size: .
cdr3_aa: CASSLSPGISYEQYF
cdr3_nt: TGTGCCAGCAGTTTATCCCCAGGGATCTCCTACGAGCAGTACTTC

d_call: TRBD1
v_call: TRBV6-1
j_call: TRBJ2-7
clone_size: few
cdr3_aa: CASSTLVTGSNEQYF
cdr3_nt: TGTGCCAGCAGTACCCTCGTGACAGGGAGCAACGAGCAGTACTTC

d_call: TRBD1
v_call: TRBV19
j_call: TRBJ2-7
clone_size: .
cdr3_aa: CASSLGQGLSYEQYF
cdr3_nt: TGTGCCAGTAGTTTGGGACAGGGCCTCTCCTACGAGCAGTACTTC

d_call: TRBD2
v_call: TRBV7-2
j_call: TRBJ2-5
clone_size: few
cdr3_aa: CASSPRTAGREKTQYF
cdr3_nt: TGTGCCAGCAGCCCCCGGACGGCGGGGAGGGAAAAGACCCAGTACTTC